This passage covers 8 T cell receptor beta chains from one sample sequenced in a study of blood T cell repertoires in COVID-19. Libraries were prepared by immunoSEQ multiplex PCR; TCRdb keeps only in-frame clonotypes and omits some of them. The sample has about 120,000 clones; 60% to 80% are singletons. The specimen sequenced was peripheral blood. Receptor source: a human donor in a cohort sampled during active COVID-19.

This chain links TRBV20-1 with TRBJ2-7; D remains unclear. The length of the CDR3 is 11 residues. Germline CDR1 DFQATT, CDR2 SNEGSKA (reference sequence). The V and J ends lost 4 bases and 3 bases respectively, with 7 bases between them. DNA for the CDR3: TGCAGTGCTATACCCAGCTACGAGCAGTACTTC. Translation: CSAIPSYEQYF.

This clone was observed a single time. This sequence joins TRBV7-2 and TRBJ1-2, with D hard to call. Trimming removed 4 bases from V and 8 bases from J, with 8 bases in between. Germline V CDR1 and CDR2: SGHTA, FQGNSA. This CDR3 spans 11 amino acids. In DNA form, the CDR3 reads TGTGCCAGCAGCTCCCTCGGGGGCTACACCTTC. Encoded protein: CASSSLGGYTF.

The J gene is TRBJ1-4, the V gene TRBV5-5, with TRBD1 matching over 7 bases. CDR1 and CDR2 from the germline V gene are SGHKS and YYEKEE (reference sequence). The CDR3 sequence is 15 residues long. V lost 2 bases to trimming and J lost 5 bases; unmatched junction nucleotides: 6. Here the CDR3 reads CASSFTRQGNEKLFF. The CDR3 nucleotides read TGTGCCAGCAGCTTTACAAGACAGGGAAATGAAAAACTGTTTTTT.

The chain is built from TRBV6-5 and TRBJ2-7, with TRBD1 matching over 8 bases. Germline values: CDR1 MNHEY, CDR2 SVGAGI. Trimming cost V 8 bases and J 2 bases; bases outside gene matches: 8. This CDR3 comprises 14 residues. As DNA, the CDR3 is TGTGCCAGCCAGCGACAGGGGATGACCTACGAGCAGTACTTC. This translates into CASQRQGMTYEQYF.

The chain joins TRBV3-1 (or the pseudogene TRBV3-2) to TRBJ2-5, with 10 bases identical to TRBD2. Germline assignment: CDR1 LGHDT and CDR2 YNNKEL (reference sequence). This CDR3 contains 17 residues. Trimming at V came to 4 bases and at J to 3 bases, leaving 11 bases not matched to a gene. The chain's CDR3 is CASSLRSPGLAKETQYF. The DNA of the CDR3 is TGTGCCAGCAGCCTCCGTTCTCCGGGACTAGCGAAAGAGACCCAGTACTTC.

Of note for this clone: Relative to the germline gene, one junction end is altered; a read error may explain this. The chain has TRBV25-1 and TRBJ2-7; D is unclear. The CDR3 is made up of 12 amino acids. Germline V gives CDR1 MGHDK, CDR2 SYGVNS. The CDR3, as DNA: TGTGCCAGCAGTGACGCCGGCAGGCCTTCTCACTTC. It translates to CASSDAGRPSHF.

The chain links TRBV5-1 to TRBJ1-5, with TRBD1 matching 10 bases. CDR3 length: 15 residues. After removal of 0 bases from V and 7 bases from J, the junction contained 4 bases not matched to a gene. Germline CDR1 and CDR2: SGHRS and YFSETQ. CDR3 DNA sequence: TGCGCCAGCAGCTTGGATGGGACAGGGGAACAGCCCCAGCATTTT. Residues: CASSLDGTGEQPQHF.

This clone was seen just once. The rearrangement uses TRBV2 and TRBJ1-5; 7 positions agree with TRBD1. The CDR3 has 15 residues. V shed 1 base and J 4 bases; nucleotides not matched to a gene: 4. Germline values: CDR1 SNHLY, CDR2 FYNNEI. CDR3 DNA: TGTGCCAGCAGTGAAGACAGGGGAGTTAATCAGCCCCAGCATTTT. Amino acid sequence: CASSEDRGVNQPQHF.